One and the same sample provided the 15 T cell receptor beta chains below, sequenced in a study of early T cells in non-severe SARS-CoV-2 infection. MiXCR, applied by TCRdb to the 5' RACE reads, yields one record per CDR3 protein. The sample lists around 71,000 distinct CDR3 sequences, more than 8% occurring once. Sequenced here: whole blood, sampled at baseline. All receptors come from an adult who was a healthcare worker with PCR-confirmed SARS-CoV-2 infection or an uninfected control (not recorded which).

This clonotype was recorded a few times. The CDR3 here is CSARPGVGTDTQYF. CDR3 nucleotide sequence: TGCAGTGCTAGACCCGGCGTTGGCACAGATACGCAGTATTTT. The V call is TRBV20-1, the J call TRBJ2-3; D uncertain. V gave up 2 bases and J gave up 1 base, with 10 bases separating them. Germline lookup yields CDR1 DFQATT and CDR2 SNEGSKA (reference sequence). CDR3 length: 14 residues.

The chain couples TRBV4-3 to TRBJ2-1; 8 nucleotides match TRBD2. Germline CDR1 reads LGHNA; CDR2 reads YSLEER. CDR3 length: 17 residues. Trimming removed 0 bases from V and 8 bases from J; junction bases left unmatched: 12. CDR3 residues: CASSQDFAGGVGHEQFF. The CDR3 coding sequence is TGCGCCAGCAGCCAAGATTTTGCGGGAGGCGTCGGGCATGAGCAGTTCTTC.

This clonotype was counted at least ten times. The chain combines TRBV9 with TRBJ2-7; 11 positions agree with TRBD2. Germline values: CDR1 SGDLS, CDR2 YYNGEE. Germline trimming cut 4 bases from V and 0 bases from J; bases unmatched to any gene: 3. This CDR3 is built from 15 residues. As DNA, the CDR3 is TGTGCCAGCAGCCCCGGGACTAGCGGCTCCTACGAGCAGTACTTC. It specifies CASSPGTSGSYEQYF.

The J gene is TRBJ1-2, the V gene TRBV6-2 or TRBV6-3, with a tentative D call TRBD1 (5 bases). With 2 bases removed from V and 0 bases from J, the gap between germline ends came to 19 bases. The CDR3 is 18 residues long. Looked up from germline, CDR1 is MNHEY and CDR2 is SVGEGT. The CDR3 reads CASSYVSGRKHTNYGYTF. CDR3 DNA sequence: TGTGCCAGCAGTTACGTATCGGGACGGAAGCACACTAACTATGGCTACACCTTC.

This clonotype has a count of ten or more. The chain uses TRBV6-5 and TRBJ1-6; TRBD1 agrees at 8 bases. The CDR3 totals 15 residues. The junction had 6 bases not matched to a gene; V was cut back by 5 bases and J by 6 bases. The germline CDR1 and CDR2 sequences are MNHEY and SVGAGI. CDR3 protein: CASSPIGQGNSPLHF. Here the CDR3 DNA reads TGTGCCAGCAGTCCGATTGGACAGGGTAATTCACCCCTCCACTTT.

This clonotype was observed a few times. V and J are TRBV20-1 and TRBJ2-2; D unresolved. The germline V gene has CDR1 DFQATT and CDR2 SNEGSKA (reference sequence). Trimming left V 7 bases short and J 4 bases short, with 16 bases between. This CDR3 has 14 residues. CDR3 sequence: CSGATGRGTGELFF. For the CDR3, the DNA is TGCAGTGGAGCGACTGGCCGTGGCACCGGGGAGCTGTTTTTT.

This clonotype was observed many times. The rearrangement links TRBV20-1 to TRBJ2-7; 10 bases line up with TRBD1. Trimming took 3 bases from V and 5 from J; bases not matched to a gene: 7. CDR1 is DFQATT and CDR2 is SNEGSKA in the germline V gene (reference sequence). This CDR3 is 14 amino acids long. The CDR3 sequence: CSARGWDRGNEQYF. CDR3 nucleotides: TGCAGTGCTAGGGGTTGGGACAGGGGTAACGAGCAGTACTTC.

The rearrangement joins TRBV6-5 to TRBJ1-4, with D tentatively TRBD1 (5 bases). CDR3 length: 15 residues. The germline V gene has CDR1 MNHEY and CDR2 SVGAGI. The V and J ends lost 5 bases and 4 bases respectively, with 14 bases between them. For the CDR3, the DNA is TGTGCCAGCAGTGTTGACAGTACCTTTAATGAAAAACTGTTTTTT. As protein: CASSVDSTFNEKLFF.

This chain links TRBV28 with TRBJ2-1, with a weak D call TRBD1 (5 bases). Trimming shortened V by 7 bases and J by 5 bases, and 12 bases separated the two germline ends. Per germline, CDR1 MDHEN and CDR2 SYDVKM. The CDR3 runs 13 residues. This chain's CDR3 is CASKGSGNNEQFF. In DNA form, the CDR3 reads TGTGCCAGCAAGGGGTCGGGCAACAATGAGCAGTTCTTC.

The genes are TRBV20-1 and TRBJ1-2; D is possibly TRBD1 (5 bases). The CDR3 length is 11 residues. Per the germline V gene, CDR1 is DFQATT and CDR2 is SNEGSKA (reference sequence). The germline V and J ends were trimmed by 6 bases and 7 bases, with 12 bases remaining between them. The CDR3 spells CSAAGTLGYTF. The DNA for the CDR3 is TGCAGTGCCGCAGGGACCCTTGGCTACACCTTC.

This chain links TRBV5-1 with TRBJ1-2, with 7 bases matching TRBD1. This CDR3 region has 13 residues. CDR1 and CDR2 (germline): SGHRS, YFSETQ. Trimming took 2 bases from V and 7 from J; bases not matched to a gene: 5. The CDR3 loop is CASSFDRAGGYTF. The CDR3 nucleotides read TGCGCCAGCAGCTTTGACAGGGCAGGTGGCTACACCTTC.

The rearrangement uses TRBV5-5 and TRBJ2-7, with no clear D. V was clipped by 1 base and J by 3 bases, with 8 bases between them. Germline V CDR1 and CDR2: SGHKS, YYEKEE (reference sequence). This CDR3 is built from 13 residues. CDR3 coding DNA: TGTGCCAGCAGCTTGCCCCCCAACTACGAGCAGTACTTC. Amino acid sequence: CASSLPPNYEQYF.

Ten or more counts support this clonotype. This chain joins TRBV7-9 and TRBJ1-1, with 9 nucleotides matching TRBD1. In germline, CDR1 is SEHNR, CDR2 FQNEAQ (reference sequence). The CDR3 totals 15 residues. Losses at the gene ends were 4 bases for V and 1 base for J; bases not matched to a gene: 4. CDR3 bases: TGTGCCAGCAGCTGGGGGACAGGGAGGAACACTGAAGCTTTCTTT. It specifies CASSWGTGRNTEAFF. Based on the CDR3 plus reference TRBV7-9 and TRBJ1-1, the full variable domain is DTGVSQNPRHKITKRGQNVTFRCDPISEHNRLYWYRQTLGQGPEFLTYFQNEAQLEKSRLLSDRFSAERPKGSFSTLEIQRTEQGDSAMYLCASSWGTGRNTEAFFGQGTRLTVV.

The CDR3 is CAGTGGNTGELFF. The CDR3 bases are TGTGCGGGGACCGGAGGGAACACCGGGGAGCTGTTTTTT. The chain has TRBV28 and TRBJ2-2, with D possibly being TRBD1 or TRBD2 (5 bases each). Germline V lookup: CDR1 MDHEN, CDR2 SYDVKM. The length of the CDR3 is 13 residues. The full variable domain, its missing parts supplied by reference TRBV28 and TRBJ2-2, is DVKVTQSSRYLVKRTGEKVFLECVQDMDHENMFWYRQDPGLGLRLIYFSYDVKMKEKGDIPEGYSVSREKKERFSLILESASTNQTSMYLCAGTGGNTGELFFGEGSRLTVL.

The rearrangement uses TRBV10-2 and TRBJ2-2; D gene unclear. Germline V lookup: CDR1 WSHSY, CDR2 SAAADI. The CDR3 sequence is 14 residues long. V was cut by 0 bases and J by 6 bases, with 8 bases left in between. The CDR3 bases are TGCGCCAGCAGTGAGTCTAGGGCTCCCGGGGAGCTGTTTTTT. Protein: CASSESRAPGELFF.